What follows describes a single T cell receptor beta chain. Germline assignment: CDR1 KGHSH and CDR2 LQKENI. V lost 3 bases, J lost 7 bases, and 5 bases stayed unmatched. This CDR3 comprises 14 residues. This sample is drawn from a study of blood T cell repertoires in COVID-19. Turning to the study itself: T cells, B-cell-depleted T cells, or PBMCs supplied cDNA or gDNA.

Per the original methods: Using reference gene primer amplification, nucleated cell counts were estimated. Using immunoSEQ multiplex PCR, the repertoire was profiled, and TCRdb retains in-frame clones only, with some absent. V, J and clone size are taken as reported in that table, and D and trimming were inferred from the DNA itself. The sample carries about 180,000 clones, 88% recorded once. In assigning cohorts, the study relied on participant-reported clinical history. Recovered participants had two consecutive negative NP/OP PCR tests, healthcare professional clearance, or symptom resolution. The rearrangement joins TRBV18 to TRBJ1-4; 7 positions match TRBD1. The origin of this receptor is a woman between 18 and 30 years old who had recovered from COVID-19. Sequenced: PBMCs or T cells enriched from blood (not recorded which). The DNA for the CDR3 is TGTGCCAGCTCACCGACAGGGAATGCTGAAAAACTGTTTTTT. Residues: CASSPTGNAEKLFF.